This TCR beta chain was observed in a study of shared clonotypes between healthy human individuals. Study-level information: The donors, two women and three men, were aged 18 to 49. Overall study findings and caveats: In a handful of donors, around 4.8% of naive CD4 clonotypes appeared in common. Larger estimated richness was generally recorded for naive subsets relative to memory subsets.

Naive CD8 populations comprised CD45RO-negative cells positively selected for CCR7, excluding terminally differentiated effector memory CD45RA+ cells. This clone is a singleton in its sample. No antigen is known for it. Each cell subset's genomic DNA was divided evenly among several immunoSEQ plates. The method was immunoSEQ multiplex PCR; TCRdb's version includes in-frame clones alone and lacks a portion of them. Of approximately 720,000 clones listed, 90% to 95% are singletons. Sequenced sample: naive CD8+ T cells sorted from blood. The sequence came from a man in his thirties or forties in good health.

CDR3 in DNA: TGTGCCAGCAGCTTAGAGCATTCCTACGAGCAGTACTTC. It specifies CASSLEHSYEQYF. The genes are TRBV7-6 and TRBJ2-7; D remains ambiguous. Deletions cut 1 base from V and 1 base from J, with 5 bases between. This CDR3 spans 13 amino acids. CDR1 is SGHVS, CDR2 FNYEAQ, per germline. Combining the CDR3 with reference TRBV7-6 and TRBJ2-7 gives the whole variable domain GAGVSQSPRYKVTKRGQDVALRCDPISGHVSLYWYRQALGQGPEFLTYFNYEAQQDKSGLPNDRFSAERPEGSISTLTIQRTEQRDSAMYRCASSLEHSYEQYFGPGTRLTVT.